This T cell receptor beta chain was recovered during a study of identical twins. Trimming at V came to 3 bases and at J to 5 bases, leaving 4 bases not matched to a gene. CDR3 length equals 14 residues. Germline CDR1 SGHRS, CDR2 YFSETQ. TCRdb reprocessed the 5' RACE reads via MiXCR and lists one record per CDR3 protein. In the table there are under 900,000 distinct CDR3 sequences, about 20% of which are singletons. Separately, the same data were catalogued under a study of T cells expressing NK-cell markers. From that report: A range of roughly 1.0-7.0% of CD8+ T cells consisted of dominant NKG2C+ clonotypes in more than five donors.

Sequenced input: PBMCs. This chain joins TRBV5-1 and TRBJ2-2; TRBD1 agrees at 7 bases. The clonotype was recovered from a woman between 18 and 29 years old in good health. The CDR3 protein is CASSSQGQTGELFF. CDR3 DNA: TGCGCCAGCAGCTCACAGGGGCAAACCGGGGAGCTGTTTTTT.